The entry below describes one TCR beta chain. The CDR3 contains 14 residues. Trimming shortened V by 2 bases and J by 8 bases, and 13 bases separated the two germline ends. The germline CDR1 and CDR2 sequences are SGHAT and FQDESV (reference sequence). This sample is drawn from a study of OX40 agonist ivuxolimab in advanced cancers. The wider study: An agonistic human IgG2 monoclonal antibody against OX40 (CD134) was given.

Exclusion applied to patients with autoimmune disease history or systemic immunosuppression. The table came from immunoSEQ multiplex PCR; TCRdb's copy has only in-frame clones and leaves some out. This sample has 60,000 to 70,000 clones, with about 88% found just once. The sequencing used CD4+ or CD8+ T cells sorted from blood, collected in a trial of the OX40 agonist ivuxolimab. This clonotype was obtained from an adult with an advanced solid tumor such as melanoma, head and neck, liver or kidney cancer. This chain uses TRBV11-1 with TRBJ2-1, with D maybe TRBD2 (7 bases). The CDR3 DNA reads TGTGCCAGCAGCTTAACCGAAGGGGGGGATGAGCAGTTCTTC. Its protein product is CASSLTEGGDEQFF.